This T cell receptor beta chain emerged from a study of vaccination and CD4 T cells after COVID-19. Study details: Investigators stimulated cells with overlapping spike peptides drawn from SARS-CoV-2, HCoV-NL63, HCoV-OC43 and HCoV-229E.

On this clonotype: The antigen is not known.

An Oncomine TCR Beta short-read assay was used to sequence the DNA from cultured CD4+ T cells. Investigators isolated genomic DNA from cultured CD4+ T cells. TCRdb itself ran the PCR reads through MiXCR, one entry per CDR3 protein. The sample has some 14,000 distinct CDR3 sequences; roughly three fifths are singletons. Treatment noted: approximately nine-day PBMC culture with coronavirus spike peptide pools or control peptides (ViraFEST assay). ViraFEST sequenced TCRs after peptide-pool expansion of antigen-specific T cells. The sequenced material came from CD4+ T cells from blood, cultured in vitro. The TCR sequence derives from a human donor who had recovered from COVID-19.

The CDR3 region has the DNA TGTGCCACCAGTGATTTTACGCAGGGCGAGGCAGATACGCAGTATTTT. This sequence encodes CATSDFTQGEADTQYF. The chain recombines TRBV24-1 with TRBJ2-3, with a weak D call TRBD1 (5 bases). Trimming took off 1 base at V and 4 bases at J, with 14 bases between the two ends. The CDR3 length is 16 residues. CDR1 KGHDR and CDR2 SFDVKD come from the germline V gene.